The clone carrying this T cell receptor beta chain was recorded once. Its specificity is not known. This record belongs to a study of CD8+ T cells in alopecia areata. Broader study findings: Compared with normal scalp, lesional scalp had higher clonality and more expanded CD8+ clones.

It was cDNA, reverse transcribed from extracted RNA, that served as the sequencing template. The method was immunoSEQ multiplex PCR; TCRdb's version includes in-frame clones alone and lacks a portion of them. There are fewer than 250,000 clones in the sample; around three fifths occur only once, and more than 3.5% lies in the top ten. Treatment described: oral pan-JAK inhibitor, 5-10 mg twice daily. The CDR3 has 13 amino acids. Germline trimming cut 6 bases from V and 5 bases from J; bases unmatched to any gene: 5. Per the germline V gene, CDR1 is MNHEY and CDR2 is SMNVEV (reference sequence). V gene TRBV27 combines with J gene TRBJ2-5, with 8 bases that match TRBD1. The source is a human donor with alopecia areata. This specimen was CD4+ T cells sorted from blood, taken at week 4, from a patient treated with tofacitinib. The CDR3 DNA is TGTGCCAGCAGGGGGACAGGCGGGGAGACCCAGTACTTC. Translating it yields CASRGTGGETQYF.